A selection of T cell receptor beta chains follows, all from one sample in a study of T-cell memory formation after mild COVID-19. In TCRdb, the 5' RACE reads were re-called with MiXCR into one record per CDR3 protein. The sample lists some 410,000 distinct CDR3 sequences, less than 25% seen once, with under 15% in the top ten. Sequencing input: PBMCs or a T cell subset sorted from them (not recorded which). These receptors originate from an adult woman who had mild COVID-19 (a few samples of this study predate the infection). Cell type and time point are not known. Each CDR3 is given with its conserved first and last residue. Fields, in order: clone size, V gene, D gene, J gene, CDR3 protein, CDR3 DNA. A D gene is named only where the DNA matches it firmly. A clone size is listed for some rows: how often the clone was seen (once, few, many), or a class if it is expanded.

NA,TRBV10-3,TRBD1,TRBJ1-1,CAISDSGGTEAFF,TGTGCCATCAGTGATTCAGGGGGAACTGAAGCTTTCTTT
NA,TRBV7-2,NA,TRBJ1-2,CASKASTVNYGYTF,TGTGCCAGCAAGGCGTCGACGGTTAACTATGGCTACACCTTC
few,TRBV5-1,TRBD1,TRBJ2-7,CASSWGTGDYEQYF,TGCGCCAGCAGCTGGGGGACAGGGGACTACGAGCAGTACTTC
few,TRBV7-9,NA,TRBJ2-5,CASSLVGENSYQETQYF,TGTGCCAGCAGCTTAGTTGGGGAAAACTCGTACCAAGAGACCCAGTACTTC
many,TRBV6-6,NA,TRBJ2-7,CASLAGYEQYF,TGTGCCAGCCTGGCTGGATACGAGCAGTACTTC
NA,TRBV6-5,NA,TRBJ2-3,CASSYGGRAYSSTDTQYF,TGTGCCAGCAGTTACGGGGGTCGGGCTTACTCTAGCACAGATACGCAGTATTTT
NA,TRBV2,NA,TRBJ1-1,CASLLEADTEAFF,TGTGCCAGCCTGTTGGAGGCGGACACTGAAGCTTTCTTT
NA,TRBV10-3,TRBD2,TRBJ2-3,CASGTSGGSDTQYF,TGTGCCAGCGGGACTAGCGGGGGCTCAGATACGCAGTATTTT
few,TRBV18,NA,TRBJ1-4,CASSPVRQNNEKLFF,TGTGCCAGCTCACCGGTACGACAGAATAATGAAAAACTGTTTTTT
few,TRBV12-3/TRBV12-4,NA,TRBJ1-5,CASSLVQTNQPQHF,TGTGCCAGCAGTTTGGTACAGACCAATCAGCCCCAGCATTTT
NA,TRBV6-6,TRBD1,TRBJ1-2,CASSSDRDRFYYGYTF,TGTGCCAGCAGTTCCGACAGGGACCGTTTTTATTATGGCTACACCTTC
NA,TRBV19,NA,TRBJ1-1,CASSDRGGITEAFF,TGTGCCAGTAGTGATCGGGGGGGGATCACTGAAGCTTTCTTT
NA,TRBV19,TRBD1,TRBJ1-2,CASSVGTGVNYGYTF,TGTGCCAGTAGTGTCGGGACAGGGGTTAACTATGGCTACACCTTC
many,TRBV7-3,NA,TRBJ2-2,CASSPGQTNTGELFF,TGTGCCAGCAGCCCTGGACAGACGAACACCGGGGAGCTGTTTTTT
NA,TRBV5-6,NA,TRBJ2-1,CASSLLTHMYNEQFF,TGTGCCAGCAGCTTATTAACGCATATGTACAATGAGCAGTTCTTC
NA,TRBV29-1,NA,TRBJ2-3,CSVRFGDIGQYF,TGCAGCGTTCGATTCGGGGACATCGGGCAGTATTTT
few,TRBV10-3,TRBD1,TRBJ1-1,CATAGGLSTEAFF,TGTGCCACCGCAGGGGGACTGAGCACTGAAGCTTTCTTT
NA,TRBV24-1,TRBD2,TRBJ2-1,CATSEAYGTSGRPYEQFF,TGTGCCACCAGTGAGGCGTACGGGACTAGCGGGAGGCCCTATGAGCAGTTCTTC
few,TRBV19,NA,TRBJ1-4,CASRDPFPGEEKLFF,TGTGCCAGTAGGGACCCGTTCCCTGGGGAGGAAAAACTGTTTTTT
NA,TRBV20-1,TRBD2,TRBJ2-3,CSARDGTMNTDTQYF,TGCAGTGCTAGAGATGGGACTATGAACACAGATACGCAGTATTTT
NA,TRBV6-1,TRBD2,TRBJ2-3,CASSWTSGGADTQYF,TGTGCCAGCAGCTGGACTAGCGGGGGGGCAGATACGCAGTATTTT
NA,TRBV19,NA,TRBJ1-1,CASLGRRGQNTEAFF,TGTGCCAGTCTTGGCCGGAGAGGTCAAAACACTGAAGCTTTCTTT
NA,TRBV7-9,NA,TRBJ1-1,CASSLVSRADNTEAFF,TGTGCCAGCAGCTTAGTCTCACGGGCAGATAACACTGAAGCTTTCTTT
NA,TRBV12-3/TRBV12-4,NA,TRBJ1-3,CASSLMAATGNTIYF,TGTGCCAGCAGTTTAATGGCAGCTACCGGAAACACCATATATTTT
NA,TRBV18,TRBD2,TRBJ2-2,CASSGSGINTGELFF,TGTGCCAGCTCAGGAAGCGGGATCAACACCGGGGAGCTGTTTTTT
few,TRBV20-1,NA,TRBJ2-7,CSARDSTTSYEQYF,TGCAGTGCTAGGGACAGCACCACCAGCTACGAGCAGTACTTC
few,TRBV5-5,NA,TRBJ2-3,CASSFPGQTGDTQYF,TGTGCCAGCAGCTTCCCCGGCCAGACCGGGGATACGCAGTATTTT
NA,TRBV9,NA,TRBJ2-1,CASSVSRTTDSYNEQFF,TGTGCCAGCAGCGTTTCTAGGACTACCGACTCCTACAATGAGCAGTTCTTC
NA,TRBV24-1,NA,TRBJ2-5,CATSDPPGRGQEETQYF,TGTGCCACCAGTGACCCCCCTGGCAGGGGCCAAGAAGAGACCCAGTACTTC
NA,TRBV6-2/TRBV6-3,TRBD2,TRBJ2-7,CASRGLAAEQYF,TGTGCCAGCAGAGGACTAGCGGCCGAGCAGTACTTC
NA,TRBV6-2/TRBV6-3,NA,TRBJ2-3,CASWAMGTQYF,TGTGCCAGCTGGGCTATGGGTACGCAGTATTTT
few,TRBV12-3/TRBV12-4,NA,TRBJ2-1,CASSWTGRGYNEQFF,TGTGCCAGCAGTTGGACGGGGCGGGGATACAATGAGCAGTTCTTC
few,TRBV2,NA,TRBJ1-1,CASKELNTEAFF,TGTGCCAGCAAGGAGTTGAACACTGAAGCTTTCTTT
NA,TRBV6-5,NA,TRBJ1-6,CASSYSTGRDSPLHF,TGTGCCAGCAGTTACTCTACAGGGCGGGATTCACCCCTCCACTTT
NA,TRBV5-1,TRBD2,TRBJ2-3,CASSLGTSKDTPTQYF,TGCGCCAGCAGCTTGGGGACTAGTAAAGATACTCCCACGCAGTATTTT
NA,TRBV12-3/TRBV12-4,NA,TRBJ2-1,CASILGGLEFEEQFF,TGTGCCAGCATCCTCGGGGGTCTCGAATTCGAAGAGCAGTTCTTC
few,TRBV10-3,NA,TRBJ2-1,CAISESQGRSEQFF,TGTGCCATCAGTGAGTCGCAGGGTCGGAGTGAGCAGTTCTTC
NA,TRBV7-9,NA,TRBJ2-1,CASSPPAGVTASDEQFF,TGTGCCAGCAGCCCTCCCGCGGGCGTCACGGCTTCCGATGAGCAGTTCTTC
NA,TRBV13,NA,TRBJ2-3,CASSSRGSSTDTQYF,TGTGCCAGCAGTTCCCGGGGCTCGAGCACAGATACGCAGTATTTT
few,TRBV2,TRBD1,TRBJ1-5,CASKVQGINQPQHF,TGTGCCAGCAAAGTACAGGGGATCAATCAGCCCCAGCATTTT
NA,TRBV4-1,NA,TRBJ2-1,CASSQRGLAGDPYNEQFF,TGCGCCAGCAGCCAGAGGGGGTTGGCGGGAGACCCTTACAATGAGCAGTTCTTC
few,TRBV10-3,NA,TRBJ2-5,CAISVSVQETQYF,TGTGCCATCAGTGTGTCAGTCCAAGAGACCCAGTACTTC
few,TRBV29-1,NA,TRBJ2-7,CSVTGTASSYEQYF,TGCAGCGTTACCGGGACCGCGAGCTCCTACGAGCAGTACTTC
NA,TRBV20-1,NA,TRBJ1-5,CSARVPGLSLIGNQPQHF,TGCAGTGCTAGAGTACCTGGACTCTCTCTTATTGGCAATCAGCCCCAGCATTTT
few,TRBV12-3/TRBV12-4,TRBD2,TRBJ2-3,CASSLGGRAGSGTDTQYF,TGTGCCAGCAGTTTAGGCGGGAGGGCCGGTAGCGGCACAGATACGCAGTATTTT
few,TRBV7-8,NA,TRBJ1-2,CASSLVRAGNYGYTF,TGTGCCAGCAGCTTAGTACGTGCGGGAAACTACGGCTACACCTTC
few,TRBV13,NA,TRBJ2-1,CASSFSPGWGNEQFF,TGTGCCAGCAGCTTTTCGCCAGGGTGGGGAAATGAGCAGTTCTTC
NA,TRBV9,NA,TRBJ2-6,CASSLQFSGANVLTF,TGTGCCAGCAGCTTACAGTTCTCTGGGGCCAACGTCCTGACTTTC
NA,TRBV20-1,NA,TRBJ2-5,CSASQAEGLQETQYF,TGCAGTGCTTCCCAGGCGGAGGGCCTCCAAGAGACCCAGTACTTC
NA,TRBV14,TRBD2,TRBJ2-1,CASSQGTSGYNEQFF,TGTGCCAGCAGCCAGGGGACTAGCGGTTACAATGAGCAGTTCTTC
NA,TRBV7-2,NA,TRBJ2-5,CASSLGRGYGQETQYF,TGTGCCAGCAGCTTAGGTCGAGGGTACGGCCAAGAGACCCAGTACTTC
NA,TRBV29-1,NA,TRBJ2-7,CSVETGAAEQYF,TGCAGCGTTGAAACCGGAGCTGCCGAGCAGTACTTC